This T cell receptor beta chain emerged from a study of T cells in Graves' hyperthyroidism and ophthalmopathy. The source material, RNA transcripts, was used to amplify TCR beta CDR3 regions. TCR CDR3 underwent first-round RT-PCR with the HTBI primer set. MiXCR was run by TCRdb on the multiplex PCR reads, yielding one entry per CDR3 protein. The sample has around 600,000 distinct CDR3 sequences, approximately 16% seen once. Study-wide results and limits: Most clonotypes expanded in the thyroid (above 0.001) were also present in blood.

Germline CDR1 is LNHDA and CDR2 is SQIVND (reference sequence). The CDR3 is made up of 16 amino acids. Trimming cost V 3 bases and J 0 bases, with 14 bases left between them. This clonotype was seen a few times. The antigen remains undetermined. Not enrolled were patients with uncontrolled infection, other autoimmune disease, pregnancy or lactation. The PBMCs studied were ones that came from 10 ml fresh peripheral blood. This clonotype was sampled from a woman aged 40 to 50 with Graves' ophthalmopathy. The chain couples TRBV19 to TRBJ1-1; D not certain. The sample taken for sequencing was blood. The CDR3 DNA follows: TGTGCCAGTAGTATCTCCTCGACAAGGATGAACACTGAAGCTTTCTTT. Residues: CASSISSTRMNTEAFF.